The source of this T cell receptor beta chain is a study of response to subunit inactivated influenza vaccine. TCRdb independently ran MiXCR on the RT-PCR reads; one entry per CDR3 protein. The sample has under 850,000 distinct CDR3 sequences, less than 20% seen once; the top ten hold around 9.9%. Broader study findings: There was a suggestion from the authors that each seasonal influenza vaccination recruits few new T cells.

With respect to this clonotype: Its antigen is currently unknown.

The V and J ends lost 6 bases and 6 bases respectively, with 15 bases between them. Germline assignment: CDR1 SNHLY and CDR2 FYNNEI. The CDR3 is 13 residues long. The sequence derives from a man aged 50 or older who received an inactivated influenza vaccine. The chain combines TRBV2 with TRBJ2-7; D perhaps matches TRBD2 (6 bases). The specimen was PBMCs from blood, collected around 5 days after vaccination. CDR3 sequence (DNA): TGTGCCAGCAGCACCGGGTTGGGGGGCGAGCAGTACTTC. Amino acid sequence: CASSTGLGGEQYF.